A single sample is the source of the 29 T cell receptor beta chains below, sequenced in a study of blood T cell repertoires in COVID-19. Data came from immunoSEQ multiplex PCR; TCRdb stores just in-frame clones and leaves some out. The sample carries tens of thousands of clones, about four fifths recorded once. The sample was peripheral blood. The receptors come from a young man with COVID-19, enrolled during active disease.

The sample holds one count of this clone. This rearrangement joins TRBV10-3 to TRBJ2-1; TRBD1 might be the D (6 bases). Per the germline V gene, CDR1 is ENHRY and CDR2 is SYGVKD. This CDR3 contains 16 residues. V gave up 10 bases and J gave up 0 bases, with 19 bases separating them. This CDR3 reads CATTVLQGSSYNEQFF. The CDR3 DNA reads TGTGCCACAACGGTATTGCAGGGGAGCTCCTACAATGAGCAGTTCTTC.

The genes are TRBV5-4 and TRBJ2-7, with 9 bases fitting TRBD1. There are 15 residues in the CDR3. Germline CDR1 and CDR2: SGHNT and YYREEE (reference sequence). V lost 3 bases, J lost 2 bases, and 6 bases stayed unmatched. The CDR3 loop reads CASSSPGQGTYEQYF. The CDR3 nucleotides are TGTGCCAGCAGCTCTCCGGGACAGGGAACCTACGAGCAGTACTTC. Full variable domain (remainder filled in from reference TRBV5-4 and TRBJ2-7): ETGVTQSPTHLIKTRGQQVTLRCSSQSGHNTVSWYQQALGQGPQFIFQYYREEENGRGNFPPRFSGLQFPNYSSELNVNALELDDSALYLCASSSPGQGTYEQYFGPGTRLTVT.

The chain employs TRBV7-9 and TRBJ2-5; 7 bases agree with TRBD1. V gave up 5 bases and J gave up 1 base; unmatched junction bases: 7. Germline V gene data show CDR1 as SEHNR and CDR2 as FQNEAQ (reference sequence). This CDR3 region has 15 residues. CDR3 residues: CASSLLGQIQETQYF. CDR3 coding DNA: TGTGCCAGCAGCCTACTGGGACAGATCCAAGAGACCCAGTACTTC. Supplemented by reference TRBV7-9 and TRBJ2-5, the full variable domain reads DTGVSQNPRHKITKRGQNVTFRCDPISEHNRLYWYRQTLGQGPEFLTYFQNEAQLEKSRLLSDRFSAERPKGSFSTLEIQRTEQGDSAMYLCASSLLGQIQETQYFGPGTRLLVL.

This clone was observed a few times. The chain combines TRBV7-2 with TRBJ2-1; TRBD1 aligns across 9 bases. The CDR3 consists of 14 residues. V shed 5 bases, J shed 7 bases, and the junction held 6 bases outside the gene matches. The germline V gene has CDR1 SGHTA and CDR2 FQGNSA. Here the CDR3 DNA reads TGTGCCAGCAGCCTGAACAGGGGGCATAATGAGCAGTTCTTC. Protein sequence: CASSLNRGHNEQFF.

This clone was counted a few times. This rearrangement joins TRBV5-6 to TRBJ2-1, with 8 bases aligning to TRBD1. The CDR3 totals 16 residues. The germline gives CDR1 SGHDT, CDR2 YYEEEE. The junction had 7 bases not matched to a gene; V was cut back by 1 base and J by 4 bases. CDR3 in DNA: TGTGCCAGCAGCTTGCTCGGGACAGGTACTTACAATGAGCAGTTCTTC. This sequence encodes CASSLLGTGTYNEQFF.

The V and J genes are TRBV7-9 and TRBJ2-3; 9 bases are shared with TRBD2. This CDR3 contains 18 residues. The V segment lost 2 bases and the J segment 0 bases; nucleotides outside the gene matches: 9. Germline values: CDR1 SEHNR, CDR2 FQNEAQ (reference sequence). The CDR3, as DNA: TGTGCCAGCAGCTTATCGGCGACTAGCGGAACTAGCACAGATACGCAGTATTTT. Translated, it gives CASSLSATSGTSTDTQYF.

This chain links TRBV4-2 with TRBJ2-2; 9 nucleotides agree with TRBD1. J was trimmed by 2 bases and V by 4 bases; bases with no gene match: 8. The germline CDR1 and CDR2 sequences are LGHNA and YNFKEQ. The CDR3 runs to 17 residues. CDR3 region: CASSLVEDRGNTGELFF. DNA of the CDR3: TGTGCCAGCAGCCTCGTGGAGGACAGGGGTAACACCGGGGAGCTGTTTTTT.

The CDR3 DNA follows: TGTGCCAGCAGCCAAGATCCTAGCGGGGGGGCCGGGGAGCTGTTTTTT. Its protein is CASSQDPSGGAGELFF. The chain joins TRBV4-2 to TRBJ2-2, with TRBD2 matching 12 bases. Germline CDR1 reads LGHNA; CDR2 reads YNFKEQ. The CDR3 extends over 16 amino acids. The J segment lost 6 bases and the V segment lost 0 bases, leaving 2 bases of the junction unmatched.

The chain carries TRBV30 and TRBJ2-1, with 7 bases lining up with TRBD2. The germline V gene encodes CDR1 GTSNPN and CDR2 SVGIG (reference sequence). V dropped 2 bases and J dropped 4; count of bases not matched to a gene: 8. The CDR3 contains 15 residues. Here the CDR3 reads CAWSKAGFLYNEQFF. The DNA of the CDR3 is TGTGCCTGGAGTAAAGCGGGATTCTTATACAATGAGCAGTTCTTC. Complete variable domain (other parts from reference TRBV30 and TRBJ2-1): SQTIHQWPATLVQPVGSPLSLECTVEGTSNPNLYWYRQAAGRGLQLLFYSVGIGQISSEVPQNLSASRPQDRQFILSSKKLLLSDSGFYLCAWSKAGFLYNEQFFGPGTRLTVL.

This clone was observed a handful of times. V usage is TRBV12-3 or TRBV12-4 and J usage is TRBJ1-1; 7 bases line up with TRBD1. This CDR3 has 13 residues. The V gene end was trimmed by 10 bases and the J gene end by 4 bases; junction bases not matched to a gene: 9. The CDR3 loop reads CATRGGAGTEAFF. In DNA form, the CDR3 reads TGTGCCACTAGAGGGGGCGCCGGCACTGAAGCTTTCTTT.

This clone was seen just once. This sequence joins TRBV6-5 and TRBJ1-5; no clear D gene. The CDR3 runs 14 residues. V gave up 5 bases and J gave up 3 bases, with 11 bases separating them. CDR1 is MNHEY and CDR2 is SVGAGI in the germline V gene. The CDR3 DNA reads TGTGCCAGCAGTCGCGGGGTAAACAATCAGCCCCAGCATTTT. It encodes CASSRGVNNQPQHF.

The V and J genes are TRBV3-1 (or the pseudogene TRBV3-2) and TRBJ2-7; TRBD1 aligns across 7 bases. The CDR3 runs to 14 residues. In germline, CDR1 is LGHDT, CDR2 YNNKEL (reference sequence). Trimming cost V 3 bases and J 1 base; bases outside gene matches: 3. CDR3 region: CASSHYRGSYEQYF. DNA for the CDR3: TGTGCCAGCAGCCACTACAGGGGATCCTACGAGCAGTACTTC.

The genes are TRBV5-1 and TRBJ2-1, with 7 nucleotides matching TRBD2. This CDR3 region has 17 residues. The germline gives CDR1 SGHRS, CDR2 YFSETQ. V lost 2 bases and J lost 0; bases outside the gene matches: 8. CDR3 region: CASSLGLASGSYNEQFF. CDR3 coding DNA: TGCGCCAGCAGCTTAGGCCTTGCTAGCGGCTCCTACAATGAGCAGTTCTTC.

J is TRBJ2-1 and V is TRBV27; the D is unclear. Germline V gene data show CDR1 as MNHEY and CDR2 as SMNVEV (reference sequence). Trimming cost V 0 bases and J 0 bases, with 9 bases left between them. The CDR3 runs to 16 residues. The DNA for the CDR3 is TGTGCCAGCAGTTTATCCGGCTACAGCTCCTACAATGAGCAGTTCTTC. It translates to CASSLSGYSSYNEQFF.

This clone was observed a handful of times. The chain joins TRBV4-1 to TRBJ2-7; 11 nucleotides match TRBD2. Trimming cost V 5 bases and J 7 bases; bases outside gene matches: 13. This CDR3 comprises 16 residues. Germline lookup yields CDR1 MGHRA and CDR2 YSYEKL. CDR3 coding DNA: TGCGCCAGCAGCTCCAGGTATAGCGGGAGGGAGGGTGAGCAGTACTTC. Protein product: CASSSRYSGREGEQYF.

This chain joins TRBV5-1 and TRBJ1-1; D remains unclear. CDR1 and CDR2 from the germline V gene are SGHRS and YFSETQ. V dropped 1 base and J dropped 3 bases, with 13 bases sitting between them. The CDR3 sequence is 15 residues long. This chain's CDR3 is CASSLNLRSDTEAFF. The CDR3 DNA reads TGCGCCAGCAGCTTGAATCTCCGGTCGGACACTGAAGCTTTCTTT. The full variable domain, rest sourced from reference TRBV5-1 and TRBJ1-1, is KAGVTQTPRYLIKTRGQQVTLSCSPISGHRSVSWYQQTPGQGLQFLFEYFSETQRNKGNFPGRFSGRQFSNSRSEMNVSTLELGDSALYLCASSLNLRSDTEAFFGQGTRLTVV.

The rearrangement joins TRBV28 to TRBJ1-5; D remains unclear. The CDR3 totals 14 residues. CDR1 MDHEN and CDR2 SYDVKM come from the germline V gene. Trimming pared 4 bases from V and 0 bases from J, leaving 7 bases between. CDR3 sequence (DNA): TGTGCCAGCAGTTCGCAGGTTAGCAATCAGCCCCAGCATTTT. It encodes CASSSQVSNQPQHF.

DNA of the CDR3: TGTGCCAGCAGTTACTCGTTACTAGCGGGGGCCGGGGAGCTGTTTTTT. Amino acid sequence: CASSYSLLAGAGELFF. The rearrangement links TRBV6-2 or TRBV6-3 to TRBJ2-2; 11 bases fit TRBD2. This CDR3 has 16 residues. Losses at the gene ends were 0 bases for V and 6 bases for J; bases not matched to a gene: 3. From germline, CDR1 is MNHEY and CDR2 SVGEGT.

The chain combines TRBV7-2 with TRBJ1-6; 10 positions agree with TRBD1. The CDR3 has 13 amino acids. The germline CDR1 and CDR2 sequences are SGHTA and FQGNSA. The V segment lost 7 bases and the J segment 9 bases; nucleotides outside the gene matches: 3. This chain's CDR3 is CASKGQGTSPLHF. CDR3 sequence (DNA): TGTGCCAGCAAGGGACAGGGGACTTCACCCCTCCACTTT.

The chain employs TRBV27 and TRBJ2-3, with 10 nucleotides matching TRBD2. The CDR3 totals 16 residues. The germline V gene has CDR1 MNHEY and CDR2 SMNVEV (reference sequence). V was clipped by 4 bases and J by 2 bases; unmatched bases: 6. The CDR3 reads CASSSTTSGPTDTQYF. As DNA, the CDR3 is TGTGCCAGCAGTTCGACGACTAGCGGGCCCACAGATACGCAGTATTTT.

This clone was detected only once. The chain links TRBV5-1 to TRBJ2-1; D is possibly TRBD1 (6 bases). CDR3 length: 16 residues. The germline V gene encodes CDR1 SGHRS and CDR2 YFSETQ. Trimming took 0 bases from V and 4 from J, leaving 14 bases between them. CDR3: CASSLEVQGTYNEQFF. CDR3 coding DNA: TGCGCCAGCAGCTTGGAGGTACAGGGAACTTACAATGAGCAGTTCTTC.

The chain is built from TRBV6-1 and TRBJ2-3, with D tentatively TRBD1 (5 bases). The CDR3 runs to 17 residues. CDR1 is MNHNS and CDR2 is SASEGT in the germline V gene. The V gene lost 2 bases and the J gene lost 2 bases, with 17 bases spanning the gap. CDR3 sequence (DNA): TGTGCCAGCAGTGAACAGGGTTTGGGAAGCTACACAGATACGCAGTATTTT. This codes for CASSEQGLGSYTDTQYF.

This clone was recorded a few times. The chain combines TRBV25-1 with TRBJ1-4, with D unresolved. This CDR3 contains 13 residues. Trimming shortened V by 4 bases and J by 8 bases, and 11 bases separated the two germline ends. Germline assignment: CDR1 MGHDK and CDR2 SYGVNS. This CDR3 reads CASSGLSQEKLFF. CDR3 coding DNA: TGTGCCAGCAGTGGTCTCTCGCAGGAAAAACTGTTTTTT.

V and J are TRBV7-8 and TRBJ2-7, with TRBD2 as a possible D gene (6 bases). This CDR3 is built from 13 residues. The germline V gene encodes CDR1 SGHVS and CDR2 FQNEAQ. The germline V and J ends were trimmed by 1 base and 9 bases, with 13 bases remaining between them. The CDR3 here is CASSLGGDGGQYF. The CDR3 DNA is TGTGCCAGCAGCTTAGGGGGGGATGGCGGGCAGTACTTC.

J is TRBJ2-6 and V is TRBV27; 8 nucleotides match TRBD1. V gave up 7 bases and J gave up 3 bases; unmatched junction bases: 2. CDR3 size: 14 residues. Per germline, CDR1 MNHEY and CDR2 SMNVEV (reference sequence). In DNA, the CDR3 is TGTGCCAGCAAACAGGGGGTTGGGGCCAACGTCCTGACTTTC. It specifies CASKQGVGANVLTF. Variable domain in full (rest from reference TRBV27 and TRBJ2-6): EAQVTQNPRYLITVTGKKLTVTCSQNMNHEYMSWYRQDPGLGLRQIYYSMNVEVTDKGDVPEGYKVSRKEKRNFPLILESPSPNQTSLYFCASKQGVGANVLTFGAGSRLTVL.

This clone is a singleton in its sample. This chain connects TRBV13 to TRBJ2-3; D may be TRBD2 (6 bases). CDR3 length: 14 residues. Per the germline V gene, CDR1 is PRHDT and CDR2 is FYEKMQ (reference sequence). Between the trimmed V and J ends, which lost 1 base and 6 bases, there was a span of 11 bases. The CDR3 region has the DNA TGTGCCAGCAGCTTAGATCCGGGGGAGGATACGCAGTATTTT. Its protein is CASSLDPGEDTQYF.

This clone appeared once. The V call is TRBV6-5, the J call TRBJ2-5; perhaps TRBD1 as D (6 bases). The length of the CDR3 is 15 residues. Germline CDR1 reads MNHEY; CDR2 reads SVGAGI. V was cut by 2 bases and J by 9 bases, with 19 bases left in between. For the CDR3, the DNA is TGTGCCAGCAGTTACGTGTCTCAATCCTCAGGGGCCCAGTACTTC. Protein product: CASSYVSQSSGAQYF.

The DNA for the CDR3 is TGCGCCAGCAGTCAACGGACAGGGGGCGCGTACGAGCAGTACTTC. It specifies CASSQRTGGAYEQYF. The chain joins TRBV23-1 to TRBJ2-7; the match to TRBD1 covers 11 bases. TRBV23-1 is known as an ORF, though its function is uncertain. The CDR3 extends over 15 amino acids. J was trimmed by 4 bases and V by 2 bases; bases with no gene match: 4.

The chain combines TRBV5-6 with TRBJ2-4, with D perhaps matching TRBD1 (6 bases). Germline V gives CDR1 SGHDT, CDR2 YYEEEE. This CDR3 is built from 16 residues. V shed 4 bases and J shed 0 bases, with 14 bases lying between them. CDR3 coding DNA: TGTGCCAGCAGCCTGGGACAAAGGATAGCCAAAAACATTCAGTACTTC. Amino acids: CASSLGQRIAKNIQYF. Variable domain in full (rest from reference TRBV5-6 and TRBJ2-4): DAGVTQSPTHLIKTRGQQVTLRCSPKSGHDTVSWYQQALGQGPQFIFQYYEEEERQRGNFPDRFSGHQFPNYSSELNVNALLLGDSALYLCASSLGQRIAKNIQYFGAGTRLSVL.